Shown below are 13 T cell receptor beta chains from a single sample sequenced in a study of shared clonotypes between healthy human individuals. Naive CD8 isolation took CD45RO-negative cells positively selected for CCR7 and excluded terminally differentiated effector memory CD45RA+ cells. Profiling relied on immunoSEQ multiplex PCR, and the TCRdb table lists in-frame clones only, not all of them. The sample records roughly 2.1 million clones, about 92% being singletons. The sequenced sample was naive CD8+ T cells from PBMCs. The receptor set was obtained from a man between 18 and 29 years old in good health. Some clones in this sample may be carry-over from other donors' samples.

This clone appeared once. The V call is TRBV14, the J call TRBJ1-1, with D possibly being TRBD1 (5 bases). Germline V CDR1 and CDR2: SGHDN, FVKESK. This CDR3 has 16 amino acids. Trimming took 6 bases from V and 1 from J, leaving 18 bases between them. This CDR3 is CASRKFGDGKNTEAFF. In nucleotides, the CDR3 is TGTGCCAGCAGAAAGTTTGGGGACGGAAAGAACACTGAAGCTTTCTTT.

With regard to this clone: Other DNA variants within this sample encode the same CDR3. The chain couples TRBV5-6 to TRBJ1-5, with D unresolved. CDR3 length equals 13 residues. Germline CDR1 is SGHDT and CDR2 is YYEEEE. Trimming stripped 0 bases from V and 7 bases from J, with 8 bases between. CDR3 residues: CASSLGSGQPQHF. As DNA, the CDR3 is TGTGCCAGCAGCTTGGGGTCGGGGCAGCCCCAGCATTTT.

V gene TRBV14 combines with J gene TRBJ2-7; the match to TRBD2 covers 10 bases. This CDR3 is built from 15 residues. Germline values: CDR1 SGHDN, CDR2 FVKESK. Germline trimming cut 3 bases from V and 3 bases from J; bases unmatched to any gene: 5. As DNA, the CDR3 is TGTGCCAGCAGCCAGCCGACTAGCGGGTACTACGAGCAGTACTTC. Protein: CASSQPTSGYYEQYF.

The rearrangement joins TRBV7-8 to TRBJ2-3, with D hard to call. The CDR3 covers 13 residues. The germline gives CDR1 SGHVS, CDR2 FQNEAQ. V was cut by 4 bases and J by 10 bases, with 15 bases left in between. CDR3 loop: CASSYLTLQPQYF. CDR3 DNA: TGTGCCAGCAGCTACCTTACCTTGCAGCCGCAGTATTTT.

The gene calls are TRBV6-6 and TRBJ2-7; D possibly corresponds to TRBD2 (5 bases). CDR1 and CDR2 from the germline V gene are MNHNY and SVGAGI (reference sequence). The CDR3 consists of 13 residues. With 4 bases removed from V and 2 bases from J, the gap between germline ends came to 9 bases. This CDR3 reads CASSSGFAYEQYF. The CDR3 DNA sequence: TGTGCCAGCAGTTCGGGGTTTGCCTACGAGCAGTACTTC.

The chain couples TRBV27 to TRBJ2-5; maybe TRBD1 (5 bases). Germline values: CDR1 MNHEY, CDR2 SMNVEV (reference sequence). This CDR3 is 15 amino acids long. The V end was cut by 5 bases, the J end by 3 bases, with 16 bases between. The CDR3 reads CASSAHSWGEETQYF. In DNA form, the CDR3 reads TGTGCCAGCAGTGCTCACTCATGGGGCGAAGAGACCCAGTACTTC.

This clone occurred once. The rearrangement links TRBV7-9 to TRBJ2-1; D remains unclear. Per germline, CDR1 SEHNR and CDR2 FQNEAQ (reference sequence). The CDR3 contains 16 residues. Trimming took 4 bases from V and 2 from J, leaving 15 bases between them. The CDR3 bases are TGTGCCAGCAGCTCAAAAGCGCCCGATCCCTACAATGAGCAGTTCTTC. Amino acids: CASSSKAPDPYNEQFF.

Comment on this clone: This sample includes further DNA sequences coding for the same CDR3. The chain combines TRBV6-5 with TRBJ1-1; D unclear. From germline, CDR1 is MNHEY and CDR2 SVGAGI. Trimming stripped 2 bases from V and 4 bases from J, with 8 bases between. The CDR3 spans 13 residues. The CDR3 sequence: CASSYTEGTEAFF. CDR3 nucleotides: TGTGCCAGCAGTTACACTGAGGGCACTGAAGCTTTCTTT.

The chain recombines TRBV5-6 with TRBJ2-4; D uncertain. V lost 4 bases to trimming and J lost 8 bases, with 10 bases between them. The CDR3 has 12 residues. Germline lookup yields CDR1 SGHDT and CDR2 YYEEEE. This chain's CDR3 is CASSAYMDIQYF. For the CDR3, the DNA is TGTGCCAGCAGCGCTTACATGGACATTCAGTACTTC.

This chain connects TRBV28 to TRBJ1-4; D is uncertain. Germline V gene data show CDR1 as MDHEN and CDR2 as SYDVKM. Trimming removed 3 bases from V and 2 bases from J, with 13 bases in between. The CDR3 totals 16 residues. The CDR3, as DNA: TGTGCCAGCAGTTTCCCCGAAACGGGTACTAATGAAAAACTGTTTTTT. It specifies CASSFPETGTNEKLFF.

The rearrangement links TRBV7-9 to TRBJ1-1; D unresolved. The CDR3 has 16 residues. V was shortened by 1 base and J by 4 bases, with 16 bases between the two germline ends. CDR1 and CDR2 (germline): SEHNR, FQNEAQ (reference sequence). CDR3 sequence (DNA): TGTGCCAGCAGCTTAGATCCGAGCGGGGTGGGCACTGAAGCTTTCTTT. Translated, it gives CASSLDPSGVGTEAFF.

This clone was detected only once. The chain is built from TRBV9 and TRBJ1-5, with TRBD1 as a possible D gene (6 bases). This CDR3 region has 14 residues. Germline-derived CDR1 and CDR2 are SGDLS and YYNGEE. Trimming removed 3 bases from V and 8 bases from J, with 15 bases in between. The CDR3 nucleotides read TGTGCCAGCAGCGCAACAGGGTGGGGGGAGCCCCAGCATTTT. Encoded protein: CASSATGWGEPQHF.

As concerns this clone: Other DNA sequences of this sample code for an identical CDR3. CDR3 sequence: CASSLGSNYGYTF. In nucleotides, the CDR3 is TGTGCCAGCAGTTTAGGCAGCAACTATGGCTACACCTTC. This chain uses TRBV27 with TRBJ1-2; D not certain. The length of the CDR3 is 13 residues. Trimming took 2 bases from V and 2 from J, leaving 6 bases between them. CDR1 is MNHEY, CDR2 SMNVEV, per germline (reference sequence).